The clone carrying this TCR beta chain was found a few times. What it binds is unknown. The CDR3 has 13 residues. V was pared by 6 bases and J by 6 bases, with 16 bases between. Germline assignment: CDR1 SGHNT and CDR2 YYREEE (reference sequence). Generated by immunoSEQ multiplex PCR, the TCRdb table keeps only in-frame clones and is missing some. The sample consists of under 14,000 clones, under 95% of them appearing once. This entry is derived from a study of Tregs in tolerant kidney transplant recipients. The sequence came from a human patient who received a combined kidney and bone marrow transplant. Sequenced here: Tregs from blood cultured with allogeneic cells, sampled before the transplant. The chain has TRBV5-4 and TRBJ2-7, with D possibly matching TRBD1 (6 bases). This CDR3 reads CASKAGRGGEQYF. Here the CDR3 DNA reads TGTGCCAGCAAGGCAGGCAGGGGTGGCGAGCAGTACTTC.